This passage covers 20 T cell receptor beta chains from one sample sequenced in a study of immune evolution from preneoplasia to lung adenocarcinoma (dated by TCRdb to the early 2020s). Receptor libraries were prepared by the immunoSEQ multiplex PCR assay. Here the immuneACCESS table is served through TCRdb, limited to in-frame sequences with V and J called. Missing clones are a known gap in these copies; in checked studies unresolved V genes cover under half, and the rest lacks a known reason. For this sample there are fewer than 50,000 clones; around 85% appear just once. The ten biggest clones cover 4% to 5% of the sample. Sequencing input: FFPE invasive lung adenocarcinoma tissue. Read against the paper, the sample's cell subset or site label means: frankly invasive lung adenocarcinoma (ADC). The source is a person between 55 and 70 years old with lung adenocarcinoma.

V gene TRBV9 combines with J gene TRBJ2-2, with 12 bases that match TRBD2. This CDR3 spans 16 amino acids. V was pared by 1 base and J by 4 bases, with 2 bases of the junction left unmatched. Germline V gene sequence: CDR1 SGDLS, CDR2 YYNGEE. CDR3 bases: TGTGCCAGCAGCGTACTAGCGGGAGGGACCACCGGGGAGCTGTTTTTT. This gives the protein CASSVLAGGTTGELFF.

V gene TRBV19 combines with J gene TRBJ1-1; 10 bases are shared with TRBD1. After removal of 3 bases from V and 1 base from J, the junction contained 8 bases not matched to a gene. The V gene's germline CDR1 is LNHDA and CDR2 SQIVND (reference sequence). This CDR3 region has 17 residues. CDR3 bases: TGTGCCAGTAGTATTCTACGACAGGGGGCGGGGAACACTGAAGCTTTCTTT. Protein sequence: CASSILRQGAGNTEAFF.

V is TRBV27 and J is TRBJ2-3; TRBD2 matches at 10 bases. Trimming took 7 bases from V and 2 from J; bases not matched to a gene: 9. Germline lookup yields CDR1 MNHEY and CDR2 SMNVEV (reference sequence). The CDR3 is 16 residues long. The CDR3 reads CASKRHGTSDTDTQYF. The CDR3 DNA reads as TGTGCCAGCAAGCGCCACGGGACTAGCGACACAGATACGCAGTATTTT.

This clone is judged medium-sized (0.01 to 0.1%). Here the CDR3 DNA reads TGTGCCAGCAGCGTAGATGCGGGCGCGAACACCGGGGAGCTGTTTTTT. It encodes CASSVDAGANTGELFF. This chain joins TRBV9 and TRBJ2-2; D perhaps matches TRBD2 (5 bases). This CDR3 region has 16 residues. V was pared by 0 bases and J by 0 bases, with 9 bases between. CDR1 and CDR2 from the germline V gene are SGDLS and YYNGEE.

V is TRBV2 and J is TRBJ2-2, with no clear D. The CDR3 totals 11 residues. V was shortened by 7 bases and J by 5 bases, with 5 bases between the two germline ends. The germline gives CDR1 SNHLY, CDR2 FYNNEI. CDR3 in amino acids: CASKGTGELFF. DNA of the CDR3: TGTGCCAGCAAAGGGACCGGGGAGCTGTTTTTT.

The rearrangement uses TRBV7-9 and TRBJ1-5; no reliable D call. CDR3 length: 12 residues. Per the germline V gene, CDR1 is SEHNR and CDR2 is FQNEAQ (reference sequence). Trimming cost V 6 bases and J 4 bases, with 7 bases left between them. This CDR3 reads CASSTGNQPQHF. DNA for the CDR3: TGTGCCAGCAGTACGGGGAATCAGCCCCAGCATTTT.

This chain connects TRBV11-2 to TRBJ1-1; D is perhaps TRBD1 (5 bases). The V gene lost 8 bases and the J gene lost 2 bases, with 15 bases spanning the gap. Germline V CDR1 and CDR2: SGHAT, FQNNGV. The CDR3 contains 14 residues. CDR3 loop: CASRWRTYNTEAFF. For the CDR3, the DNA is TGTGCCAGCCGCTGGCGGACATACAACACTGAAGCTTTCTTT.

The sample holds one count of this clone. The chain joins TRBV6-6 to TRBJ2-4; TRBD1 matches at 7 bases. Germline V gene lookup returns CDR1 MNHNY and CDR2 SVGAGI (reference sequence). This CDR3 contains 15 residues. Trimming took 6 bases from V and 0 from J; bases not matched to a gene: 5. Here the CDR3 DNA reads TGTGCCAGCAGCGGACAGGAGATAGCCAAAAACATTCAGTACTTC. Translated, it gives CASSGQEIAKNIQYF.

The J gene is TRBJ2-7, the V gene TRBV7-2, with 14 bases identical to TRBD2. V dropped 3 bases and J dropped 8; count of bases not matched to a gene: 3. Germline V lookup: CDR1 SGHTA, CDR2 FQGNSA. There are 14 residues in the CDR3. The CDR3 nucleotides are TGTGCCAGCAGCTTGGGGACTAGCGGGAGACAGCAGTACTTC. It is translated as CASSLGTSGRQQYF. Looking up the rest from reference TRBV7-2 and TRBJ2-7 gives the full variable domain: GAGVSQSPSNKVTEKGKDVELRCDPISGHTALYWYRQSLGQGLEFLIYFQGNSAPDKSGLPSDRFSAERTGGSVSTLTIQRTQQEDSAVYLCASSLGTSGRQQYFGPGTRLTVT.

This clone appeared a single time. The rearrangement uses TRBV10-3 and TRBJ1-2; D not resolved. This CDR3 region has 12 residues. Germline V gene lookup returns CDR1 ENHRY and CDR2 SYGVKD. Trimming shortened V by 11 bases and J by 6 bases, and 16 bases separated the two germline ends. The CDR3 here is CAPSYMEDGYTF. For the CDR3, the DNA is TGTGCCCCCTCCTATATGGAGGATGGCTACACCTTC.

V gene TRBV6-5 combines with J gene TRBJ2-5; D is perhaps TRBD1 or TRBD2 (7 bases each). CDR3 length: 14 amino acids. CDR1 and CDR2 from the germline V gene are MNHEY and SVGAGI. The germline V and J ends were trimmed by 5 bases and 4 bases, with 14 bases remaining between them. This CDR3 reads CASSAGGAGETQYF. CDR3 nucleotide sequence: TGTGCCAGCAGTGCAGGGGGGGCCGGAGAGACCCAGTACTTC.

This chain links TRBV9 with TRBJ2-2; unclear D gene. Germline V gene lookup returns CDR1 SGDLS and CDR2 YYNGEE. Trimming pared 1 base from V and 3 bases from J, leaving 4 bases between. This CDR3 spans 13 amino acids. This CDR3 reads CASSVHDTGELFF. DNA of the CDR3: TGTGCCAGCAGCGTACACGACACCGGGGAGCTGTTTTTT.

The V and J genes are TRBV14 and TRBJ2-1; D is unresolved. Germline V lookup: CDR1 SGHDN, CDR2 FVKESK. Trimming shortened V by 4 bases and J by 4 bases, and 23 bases separated the two germline ends. This CDR3 contains 18 residues. The CDR3 DNA reads TGTGCCAGCAGCCTGACCATCCGCGAAGAGACACGGTACAATGAGCAGTTCTTC. The encoded protein is CASSLTIREETRYNEQFF.

On this clone itself: The same CDR3 is also encoded by other DNA sequences in this sample. The CDR3 DNA is TGTGCCAGCAGCGTAGGGGGACTAGCGGAGTTGAATGAGCAGTTCTTC. Its translation: CASSVGGLAELNEQFF. The V and J genes are TRBV9 and TRBJ2-1, with 11 bases aligning to TRBD2. Germline-derived CDR1 and CDR2 are SGDLS and YYNGEE. The CDR3 spans 16 residues. J lost 7 bases, V lost 0 bases, and 6 bases had no gene match. Together with reference TRBV9 and TRBJ2-1, the CDR3 gives the full variable domain: DSGVTQTPKHLITATGQRVTLRCSPRSGDLSVYWYQQSLDQGLQFLIQYYNGEERAKGNILERFSAQQFPDLHSELNLSSLELGDSALYFCASSVGGLAELNEQFFGPGTRLTVL.

V is TRBV7-7 and J is TRBJ2-7; 13 nucleotides agree with TRBD2. With V trimmed by 3 bases and J by 5 bases, 13 bases remained unmatched. Germline CDR1 SSHAT, CDR2 FNYEAQ (reference sequence). The CDR3 sequence is 18 residues long. Written as DNA, the CDR3 is TGTGCCAGCAGCTTCCAAAGGTGGACTAGCGGGAGTATGGACGAGCAGTACTTC. It translates to CASSFQRWTSGSMDEQYF. Combining the CDR3 with reference TRBV7-7 and TRBJ2-7 gives the whole variable domain GAGVSQSPRYKVTKRGQDVTLRCDPISSHATLYWYQQALGQGPEFLTYFNYEAQPDKSGLPSDRFSAERPEGSISTLTIQRTEQRDSAMYRCASSFQRWTSGSMDEQYFGPGTRLTVT.

This clone turned up a few times. V gene TRBV5-8 combines with J gene TRBJ1-2; tentative D call: TRBD1 (6 bases). The CDR3 is made up of 14 amino acids. Germline V gives CDR1 SGHTS, CDR2 YDEGEE. Trimming stripped 0 bases from V and 7 bases from J, with 13 bases between. The CDR3, as DNA: TGTGCCAGCAGCTTGGTTGCGGGGGGCTCTGGCTACACCTTC. It specifies CASSLVAGGSGYTF.

V and J are TRBV5-4 and TRBJ2-7; 11 nucleotides match TRBD1. Looked up from germline, CDR1 is SGHNT and CDR2 is YYREEE (reference sequence). The V gene end was trimmed by 4 bases and the J gene end by 7 bases; junction bases not matched to a gene: 10. This CDR3 has 15 amino acids. CDR3 residues: CASSGRDRGVREQYF. The CDR3 DNA reads TGTGCCAGCAGCGGCCGGGACAGGGGGGTTCGGGAGCAGTACTTC.

With regard to this clone: The sample carries other DNA sequences with the same CDR3. This rearrangement joins TRBV11-2 to TRBJ2-7; no definite D call. The CDR3 runs 13 residues. Germline lookup yields CDR1 SGHAT and CDR2 FQNNGV. The V and J ends lost 0 bases and 6 bases respectively, with 9 bases between them. CDR3 in amino acids: CASSLDRRVEQYF. DNA of the CDR3: TGTGCCAGCAGCTTAGATCGTAGGGTCGAGCAGTACTTC.

This clone has a handful of counts. The chain joins TRBV19 to TRBJ2-1; the match to TRBD1 covers 10 bases. CDR1 and CDR2 from the germline V gene are LNHDA and SQIVND (reference sequence). The ends lost 9 bases at V and 3 bases at J; junction bases unmatched: 5. The CDR3 has 14 residues. CDR3: CASSGTGDYNEQFF. The DNA for the CDR3 is TGTGCCAGCTCCGGGACAGGGGACTACAATGAGCAGTTCTTC.

This clone was observed a handful of times. The J gene is TRBJ2-7, the V gene TRBV6-6; 9 bases are shared with TRBD2. V was clipped by 6 bases and J by 4 bases; unmatched bases: 4. Germline-derived CDR1 and CDR2 are MNHNY and SVGAGI (reference sequence). This CDR3 spans 13 amino acids. The chain's CDR3 is CASSNSGSYEQYF. The CDR3 coding sequence is TGTGCCAGCAGCAATAGCGGGAGTTACGAGCAGTACTTC.